Below are 17 T cell receptor beta chains sequenced from a single sample in a study of cytomegalovirus exposure and HLA in healthy donors. Assay used: immunoSEQ multiplex PCR; TCRdb lists only in-frame clones, some missing. The sample includes about 150,000 clones, about 89% of them seen just once. Specimen: PBMCs. These TCRs come from a man aged 18 to 35 in good health and CMV-seronegative.

This clone was counted once. The chain combines TRBV10-3 with TRBJ1-6; TRBD1 aligns across 11 bases. V was clipped by 2 bases and J by 8 bases; unmatched bases: 2. In germline, CDR1 is ENHRY, CDR2 SYGVKD. The CDR3 is 15 residues long. CDR3 coding DNA: TGTGCCATCAGTGAGGGACAGGGGGCCCATTCACCCCTCCACTTT. Amino acids: CAISEGQGAHSPLHF.

J is TRBJ2-7 and V is TRBV5-8; TRBD1 might be the D (6 bases). Germline V gene data show CDR1 as SGHTS and CDR2 as YDEGEE. V was shortened by 4 bases and J by 2 bases, with 13 bases between the two germline ends. CDR3 length equals 14 residues. Here the CDR3 reads CASSKTGLPYEQYV. The CDR3, as DNA: TGTGCCAGCAGCAAAACAGGGCTCCCCTACGAGCAGTACGTC.

CDR3 protein: CASSSRSGNEQYV. The DNA for the CDR3 is TGTGCCAGCAGCTCCAGAAGCGGGAACGAGCAGTACGTC. V usage is TRBV7-2 and J usage is TRBJ2-7; TRBD2 matches at 7 bases. The CDR3 is 13 residues long. V shed 4 bases and J 5 bases; nucleotides not matched to a gene: 5. CDR1 and CDR2 (germline): SGHTA, FQGNSA.

The CDR3 spells CASTRGASTDTQYF. DNA for the CDR3: TGTGCCAGTACCCGGGGGGCTAGCACAGATACGCAGTATTTT. J is TRBJ2-3 and V is TRBV19, with a weak D call TRBD2 (7 bases). The length of the CDR3 is 14 residues. CDR1 is LNHDA and CDR2 is SQIVND in the germline V gene (reference sequence). V was clipped by 7 bases and J by 0 bases, with 11 bases between them.

The chain couples TRBV9 to TRBJ2-1, with TRBD2 matching over 8 bases. CDR1 is SGDLS, CDR2 YYNGEE, per germline. V shed 3 bases and J 6 bases; nucleotides not matched to a gene: 11. The CDR3 covers 16 residues. The CDR3 loop reads CASSAPREGPGNEQFF. The DNA for the CDR3 is TGTGCCAGCAGCGCACCCCGGGAGGGCCCCGGCAATGAGCAGTTCTTC.

The DNA of the CDR3 is TGTGCCAGCAGCCTGGACAGGGGGCCCTACAATGAGCAGTTCTTC. Protein product: CASSLDRGPYNEQFF. The rearrangement joins TRBV11-2 to TRBJ2-1; TRBD1 matches at 11 bases. The germline V gene has CDR1 SGHAT and CDR2 FQNNGV. V was pared by 5 bases and J by 2 bases, with 2 bases of the junction left unmatched. CDR3 length equals 15 residues.

The V gene is TRBV6-1, the J gene TRBJ1-3, with D possibly TRBD1 on 5 matching bases. Trimming left V 6 bases short and J 1 base short, with 10 bases between. Germline CDR1 and CDR2: MNHNS and SASEGT. The CDR3 length is 14 residues. The CDR3 loop is CASSPGTSGNTIYF. In DNA form, the CDR3 reads TGTGCCAGCAGCCCAGGGACTTCTGGAAACACCATATATTTT.

This clone showed up just once. V is TRBV9 and J is TRBJ2-3, with 8 bases fitting TRBD1. Germline-derived CDR1 and CDR2 are SGDLS and YYNGEE. This CDR3 region has 18 residues. With V trimmed by 7 bases and J by 0 bases, 16 bases remained unmatched. CDR3 protein: CASSAGTGISLSTDTQYF. CDR3 coding DNA: TGTGCCAGCTCGGCCGGGACAGGCATATCACTGAGCACAGATACGCAGTATTTT.

V gene TRBV7-3 combines with J gene TRBJ2-3; possible D gene TRBD2, 6 bases. The ends were cut back, 4 bases at V and 1 base at J, with 9 bases in the middle. The CDR3 covers 14 residues. Germline V gene data show CDR1 as SGHTA and CDR2 as FQGTGA. The CDR3 reads CASSWGLGTDTQYF. As DNA, the CDR3 is TGTGCCAGCAGCTGGGGACTGGGCACAGATACGCAGTATTTT.

The chain uses TRBV6-6 and TRBJ2-5, with a tentative D call TRBD2 (5 bases). Germline values: CDR1 MNHNY, CDR2 SVGAGI (reference sequence). The V end was cut by 0 bases, the J end by 2 bases, with 7 bases between. This CDR3 is 14 amino acids long. The CDR3 reads CASSYSTIQETQYF. The CDR3 nucleotides are TGTGCCAGCAGTTACTCGACTATACAAGAGACCCAGTACTTC.

The CDR3 DNA reads as TGTGCCAGCAGCTTAGGGACAGGCTCTGGAAACACCATATATTTT. Translation: CASSLGTGSGNTIYF. This chain uses TRBV5-4 with TRBJ1-3; 8 bases are shared with TRBD1. Germline V CDR1 and CDR2: SGHNT, YYREEE (reference sequence). CDR3 size: 15 residues. J gave up 0 bases and V 2 bases, and 1 base lay outside the gene matches. The whole variable domain, remainder taken from reference TRBV5-4 and TRBJ1-3, is ETGVTQSPTHLIKTRGQQVTLRCSSQSGHNTVSWYQQALGQGPQFIFQYYREEENGRGNFPPRFSGLQFPNYSSELNVNALELDDSALYLCASSLGTGSGNTIYFGEGSWLTVV.

The chain links TRBV30 to TRBJ1-1; D may be TRBD1 (6 bases). The ends were cut back, 3 bases at V and 4 bases at J, with 15 bases in the middle. The CDR3 sequence is 14 residues long. Germline CDR1 and CDR2: GTSNPN and SVGIG (reference sequence). The CDR3 nucleotides read TGTGCCTGGAGCCTCCCACAGGGAACCACTGAAGCTTTCTTT. Translation: CAWSLPQGTTEAFF.

This rearrangement joins TRBV6-1 to TRBJ2-1; 9 bases map to TRBD2. This CDR3 spans 17 amino acids. Per germline, CDR1 MNHNS and CDR2 SASEGT. The trim removed 3 bases at V and 2 bases at J, leaving 8 bases unmatched. The CDR3 DNA is TGTGCCAGCAGTGATCAGACTAGCGGTGAGACCTACAATGAGCAGTTCTTC. Protein: CASSDQTSGETYNEQFF.

This clone was observed a handful of times. The V gene is TRBV9, the J gene TRBJ2-5; 9 bases agree with TRBD2. J gave up 0 bases and V 0 bases, and 6 bases lay outside the gene matches. The germline gives CDR1 SGDLS, CDR2 YYNGEE. The CDR3 length is 17 residues. The CDR3 nucleotides read TGTGCCAGCAGCGTAGGTAGGGGGACTAGCAACCAAGAGACCCAGTACTTC. Translating gives CASSVGRGTSNQETQYF.

The V gene is TRBV29-1, the J gene TRBJ2-1; 11 nucleotides align to TRBD2. J lost 8 bases, V lost 4 bases, and 10 bases had no gene match. This CDR3 has 15 residues. In germline, CDR1 is SQVTM, CDR2 ANQGSEA. This CDR3 reads CSVGSGRAIGDEQFF. CDR3 nucleotide sequence: TGCAGCGTTGGTAGCGGGAGGGCCATAGGCGATGAGCAGTTCTTC.

The J gene is TRBJ2-3, the V gene TRBV6-6, with TRBD1 identical over 8 bases. The germline CDR1 and CDR2 sequences are MNHNY and SVGAGI (reference sequence). After removal of 7 bases from V and 1 base from J, the junction contained 4 bases not matched to a gene. The CDR3 is 14 residues long. The CDR3: CASIAGQGTDTQYF. CDR3 bases: TGTGCCAGCATTGCGGGACAGGGCACAGATACGCAGTATTTT.

This chain joins TRBV15 and TRBJ2-7; TRBD2 matches 14 bases. The CDR3 sequence is 16 residues long. Germline V lookup: CDR1 LNHNV, CDR2 YYDKDF (reference sequence). The trim removed 5 bases at V and 9 bases at J, leaving 12 bases unmatched. CDR3 loop: CATSGSSGLAGVGQYF. The CDR3 DNA follows: TGTGCCACCAGCGGAAGCTCGGGACTAGCGGGGGTCGGGCAGTACTTC.